One and the same sample provided the 25 T cell receptor beta chains below, sequenced in a study of shared clonotypes between healthy human individuals. Profiled with immunoSEQ multiplex PCR; TCRdb holds only in-frame clones, not every one. The sample yields hundreds of thousands of clones, roughly 96% seen once. Terminally differentiated effector memory CD45RA+ cells were excluded from the naive CD8 cells, which were CD45RO-negative and positively selected for CCR7. What was sequenced was naive CD8+ T cells sorted from blood. These receptors were obtained from a woman in her thirties in good health.

The chain is built from TRBV6-6 and TRBJ1-2; D not resolved. Germline lookup yields CDR1 MNHNY and CDR2 SVGAGI (reference sequence). V was shortened by 0 bases and J by 9 bases, with 11 bases between the two germline ends. The CDR3 loop spans 13 amino acids. The CDR3 reads CASSYSRTVSYTF. The CDR3 region has the DNA TGTGCCAGCAGTTACTCGAGGACCGTAAGCTACACCTTC.

The rearrangement uses TRBV4-2 and TRBJ2-1; 13 bases map to TRBD2. Germline V gene sequence: CDR1 LGHNA, CDR2 YNFKEQ. The CDR3 consists of 16 residues. With 2 bases clipped from V and 3 bases from J, the junction kept 1 base outside the gene matches. The CDR3 here is CASSQRTSGGYNEQFF. CDR3 DNA: TGTGCCAGCAGCCAACGGACTAGCGGGGGCTACAATGAGCAGTTCTTC.

This chain links TRBV19 with TRBJ2-1, with D possibly being TRBD1 (7 bases). There are 19 residues in the CDR3. Germline values: CDR1 LNHDA, CDR2 SQIVND (reference sequence). V lost 5 bases and J lost 1, with 24 bases in between. In DNA, the CDR3 is TGTGCCAGTAGTGCGCGGGACAGAACGACGAGGGCATCCTACAATGAGCAGTTCTTC. Its protein product is CASSARDRTTRASYNEQFF.

The V and J genes are TRBV5-5 and TRBJ1-5; the D is unclear. The ends were cut back, 4 bases at V and 0 bases at J, with 17 bases in the middle. There are 17 residues in the CDR3. Germline V gives CDR1 SGHKS, CDR2 YYEKEE (reference sequence). CDR3 amino acids: CASSPAHIGYSNQPQHF. The CDR3 coding sequence is TGTGCCAGCAGCCCCGCGCACATAGGTTATAGCAATCAGCCCCAGCATTTT.

CDR3 in amino acids: CASSGGQGARETQYF. DNA for the CDR3: TGCGCCAGCAGCGGGGGACAGGGGGCTAGGGAGACCCAGTACTTC. The genes are TRBV5-1 and TRBJ2-5; 12 nucleotides agree with TRBD1. With 4 bases clipped from V and 5 bases from J, the junction kept 6 bases outside the gene matches. The CDR3 runs to 15 residues. Looked up from germline, CDR1 is SGHRS and CDR2 is YFSETQ. Together with reference TRBV5-1 and TRBJ2-5, the CDR3 gives the full variable domain: KAGVTQTPRYLIKTRGQQVTLSCSPISGHRSVSWYQQTPGQGLQFLFEYFSETQRNKGNFPGRFSGRQFSNSRSEMNVSTLELGDSALYLCASSGGQGARETQYFGPGTRLLVL.

The chain links TRBV20-1 to TRBJ2-7, with 7 bases that match TRBD2. The CDR3 has 11 residues. CDR1 is DFQATT, CDR2 SNEGSKA, per germline (reference sequence). The ends lost 6 bases at V and 7 bases at J; junction bases unmatched: 6. This CDR3 reads CSAKREREQYF. In DNA form, the CDR3 reads TGCAGTGCAAAGCGGGAACGGGAGCAGTACTTC.

V gene TRBV7-8 combines with J gene TRBJ2-2; no clear D gene. The CDR3 is made up of 13 amino acids. V shed 5 bases and J shed 0 bases, with 4 bases lying between them. Germline assignment: CDR1 SGHVS and CDR2 FQNEAQ. The CDR3 DNA follows: TGTGCCAGCAGCAGTACGAACACCGGGGAGCTGTTTTTT. It codes for CASSSTNTGELFF. Based on the CDR3 plus reference TRBV7-8 and TRBJ2-2, the full variable domain is GAGVSQSPRYKVAKRGQDVALRCDPISGHVSLFWYQQALGQGPEFLTYFQNEAQLDKSGLPSDRFFAERPEGSVSTLKIQRTQQEDSAVYLCASSSTNTGELFFGEGSRLTVL.

This sequence joins TRBV6-1 and TRBJ1-1; D ambiguous. The CDR3 spans 13 residues. The germline gives CDR1 MNHNS, CDR2 SASEGT. Trimming removed 8 bases at V and 5 bases at J, with 15 bases between. CDR3 coding DNA: TGTGCCAGCCTTCGAAGGGTCGGGACTGAAGCTTTCTTT. Translation gives CASLRRVGTEAFF.

The chain employs TRBV28 and TRBJ2-7; 7 positions agree with TRBD2. V lost 4 bases, J lost 8 bases, and 5 bases stayed unmatched. The CDR3 has 12 amino acids. The V gene's germline CDR1 is MDHEN and CDR2 SYDVKM. The CDR3 reads CASSSGTTKQYF. Here the CDR3 DNA reads TGTGCCAGCAGTTCCGGGACTACGAAGCAGTACTTC.

This chain joins TRBV18 and TRBJ2-7; possible D gene TRBD1, 5 bases. CDR3 length: 16 residues. Germline CDR1 reads KGHSH; CDR2 reads LQKENI. V lost 0 bases and J lost 0, with 12 bases in between. CDR3 sequence: CASSPPKGVSSYEQYF. CDR3 coding DNA: TGTGCCAGCTCACCACCGAAAGGGGTGAGCTCCTACGAGCAGTACTTC.

This chain links TRBV4-1 with TRBJ2-5, with D possibly TRBD2 on 5 matching bases. CDR3 size: 14 residues. Germline V gene sequence: CDR1 MGHRA, CDR2 YSYEKL. The V end was cut by 4 bases, the J end by 5 bases, with 14 bases between. The CDR3: CASSPQAEAETQYF. CDR3 in DNA: TGCGCCAGCAGCCCCCAGGCGGAGGCGGAGACCCAGTACTTC.

The V call is TRBV29-1, the J call TRBJ2-7; D is perhaps TRBD1 or TRBD2 (5 bases each). Trimming removed 3 bases at V and 0 bases at J, with 15 bases between. CDR1 SQVTM and CDR2 ANQGSEA come from the germline V gene. This CDR3 comprises 15 residues. Here the CDR3 reads CSVDCLGRVSYEQYF. In DNA, the CDR3 is TGCAGCGTTGATTGCCTGGGACGGGTCTCCTACGAGCAGTACTTC.

This chain links TRBV2 with TRBJ1-2; no reliable D call. Germline loops: CDR1 SNHLY, CDR2 FYNNEI. V dropped 6 bases and J dropped 8 bases, with 7 bases sitting between them. There are 10 residues in the CDR3. CDR3 in amino acids: CASREAGYTF. The DNA of the CDR3 is TGTGCCAGCAGGGAGGCCGGCTACACCTTC. Supplemented by reference TRBV2 and TRBJ1-2, the full variable domain reads EPEVTQTPSHQVTQMGQEVILRCVPISNHLYFYWYRQILGQKVEFLVSFYNNEISEKSEIFDDQFSVERPDGSNFTLKIRSTKLEDSAMYFCASREAGYTFGSGTRLTVV.

The chain links TRBV10-2 to TRBJ2-7; D is perhaps TRBD1 (5 bases). The ends were cut back, 7 bases at V and 0 bases at J, with 7 bases in the middle. Looked up from germline, CDR1 is WSHSY and CDR2 is SAAADI. The CDR3 contains 12 residues. The CDR3 sequence: CASTDSSYEQYF. The DNA for the CDR3 is TGCGCCAGCACTGACAGCTCCTACGAGCAGTACTTC.

In DNA, the CDR3 is TGTGCCAGCAGTGATGGGGCAAGGTACAATGAGCAGTTCTTC. It codes for CASSDGARYNEQFF. J is TRBJ2-1 and V is TRBV2, with D possibly matching TRBD1 (5 bases). Trimming pared 3 bases from V and 4 bases from J, leaving 10 bases between. The germline V gene encodes CDR1 SNHLY and CDR2 FYNNEI. CDR3 length equals 14 residues.

The gene calls are TRBV5-4 and TRBJ2-1; D gene uncertain. The CDR3 covers 11 residues. Between the trimmed V and J ends, which lost 3 bases and 5 bases, there was a span of 3 bases. The V gene's germline CDR1 is SGHNT and CDR2 YYREEE (reference sequence). The CDR3 DNA sequence: TGTGCCAGCAGCTGGGACAATGAGCAGTTCTTC. Its translation is CASSWDNEQFF.

The CDR3 sequence is CASSHTGDEQFF. Written as DNA, the CDR3 is TGTGCCAGTAGTCACACAGGGGATGAGCAGTTCTTC. The chain uses TRBV19 and TRBJ2-1; TRBD1 agrees at 7 bases. In germline, CDR1 is LNHDA, CDR2 SQIVND (reference sequence). The junction had 3 bases not matched to a gene; V was cut back by 5 bases and J by 8 bases. The CDR3 covers 12 residues.

The gene calls are TRBV27 and TRBJ2-6; no firm D call. The CDR3 sequence is 14 residues long. Trimming removed 3 bases from V and 2 bases from J, with 5 bases in between. Germline V gene data show CDR1 as MNHEY and CDR2 as SMNVEV (reference sequence). CDR3 sequence: CASSFLAGANVLTF. The CDR3 nucleotides are TGTGCCAGCAGTTTTCTGGCTGGGGCCAACGTCCTGACTTTC. Combining the CDR3 with reference TRBV27 and TRBJ2-6 gives the whole variable domain EAQVTQNPRYLITVTGKKLTVTCSQNMNHEYMSWYRQDPGLGLRQIYYSMNVEVTDKGDVPEGYKVSRKEKRNFPLILESPSPNQTSLYFCASSFLAGANVLTFGAGSRLTVL.

V usage is TRBV4-1 and J usage is TRBJ2-1; 8 bases map to TRBD2. CDR3 size: 17 residues. V dropped 0 bases and J dropped 2; count of bases not matched to a gene: 6. From germline, CDR1 is MGHRA and CDR2 YSYEKL. The chain's CDR3 is CASSQEASGSPYNEQFF. DNA for the CDR3: TGCGCCAGCAGCCAAGAAGCTAGCGGGTCCCCCTACAATGAGCAGTTCTTC.

V and J are TRBV9 and TRBJ1-2; 9 nucleotides agree with TRBD1. The CDR3 covers 16 residues. Germline loops: CDR1 SGDLS, CDR2 YYNGEE. With V trimmed by 3 bases and J by 1 base, 7 bases remained unmatched. The CDR3 is CASSGTGGDFNYGYTF. CDR3 nucleotide sequence: TGTGCCAGCAGCGGAACAGGGGGCGACTTTAACTATGGCTACACCTTC.

J is TRBJ1-1 and V is TRBV4-1; D uncertain. The V gene's germline CDR1 is MGHRA and CDR2 YSYEKL. Trimming cost V 3 bases and J 9 bases, with 8 bases left between them. This CDR3 region has 11 residues. CDR3: CASSQGLKAFF. The DNA for the CDR3 is TGCGCCAGCAGCCAGGGGTTGAAAGCTTTCTTT.

The CDR3 sequence is CASSLAKNNEQFF. The CDR3 DNA reads TGTGCCAGCAGTTTGGCGAAGAACAATGAGCAGTTCTTC. This chain links TRBV27 with TRBJ2-1, with D unresolved. The length of the CDR3 is 13 residues. The V gene lost 3 bases and the J gene lost 5 bases, with 8 bases spanning the gap. CDR1 and CDR2 (germline): MNHEY, SMNVEV (reference sequence).

This chain connects TRBV28 to TRBJ2-7; 10 bases are a match to TRBD2. The CDR3 covers 15 residues. The trim removed 6 bases at V and 1 base at J, leaving 6 bases unmatched. Germline CDR1 and CDR2: MDHEN and SYDVKM. The CDR3 nucleotides read TGTGCCAGCAGACCAGGGACTAGCGTTTCCTACGAGCAGTACTTC. Translation gives CASRPGTSVSYEQYF.

The rearrangement uses TRBV5-5 and TRBJ1-4, with 7 nucleotides matching TRBD1. The CDR3 spans 17 residues. Germline CDR1 is SGHKS and CDR2 is YYEKEE (reference sequence). After removal of 0 bases from V and 7 bases from J, the junction contained 12 bases not matched to a gene. CDR3 residues: CASSLVDRPLYGEKLFF. CDR3 nucleotide sequence: TGTGCCAGCAGCTTGGTGGACAGGCCCTTGTACGGTGAAAAACTGTTTTTT.

The rearrangement uses TRBV7-9 and TRBJ2-7; D not resolved. V lost 5 bases and J 7 bases, leaving 15 bases between the germline ends. This CDR3 contains 13 residues. Looked up from germline, CDR1 is SEHNR and CDR2 is FQNEAQ (reference sequence). The DNA of the CDR3 is TGTGCCAGCAGCCAATCGGAAGAAGTTGAGCAGTACTTC. This sequence encodes CASSQSEEVEQYF.